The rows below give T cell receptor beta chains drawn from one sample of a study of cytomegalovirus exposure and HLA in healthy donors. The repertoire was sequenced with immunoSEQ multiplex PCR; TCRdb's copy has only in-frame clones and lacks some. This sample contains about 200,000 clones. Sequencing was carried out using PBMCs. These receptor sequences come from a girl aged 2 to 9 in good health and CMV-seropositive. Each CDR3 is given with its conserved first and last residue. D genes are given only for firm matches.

CDR3aa: CAISESVPSEAFF
CDR3nt: TGTGCCATCAGTGAGTCCGTCCCGAGTGAAGCTTTCTTT
v_gene: TRBV10-3
j_gene: TRBJ1-1
d_gene: NA

CDR3aa: CASSPGLAGNNEQFF
CDR3nt: TGTGCCAGCAGTCCGGGACTAGCGGGAAACAATGAGCAGTTCTTC
v_gene: TRBV28
j_gene: TRBJ2-1
d_gene: TRBD2

CDR3aa: CASSGTDYGYTF
CDR3nt: TGTGCCAGCAGCGGGACAGACTATGGCTACACCTTC
v_gene: TRBV25-1
j_gene: TRBJ1-2
d_gene: TRBD1

CDR3aa: CASSNIGGTEAFF
CDR3nt: TGTGCCAGTAGTAATATCGGGGGGACTGAAGCTTTCTTT
v_gene: TRBV19
j_gene: TRBJ1-1
d_gene: NA

CDR3aa: CASIDQGEYTGELFF
CDR3nt: TGTGCCAGTATTGACCAGGGCGAATACACCGGGGAGCTGTTTTTT
v_gene: TRBV19
j_gene: TRBJ2-2
d_gene: NA

CDR3aa: CASSFSQGAYEQYF
CDR3nt: TGTGCCAGCAGTTTCTCCCAGGGGGCCTACGAGCAGTACTTC
v_gene: TRBV27
j_gene: TRBJ2-7
d_gene: TRBD1

CDR3aa: CASSEGAGNEKLFF
CDR3nt: TGTGCCAGCAGTGAAGGGGCAGGGAATGAAAAACTGTTTTTT
v_gene: TRBV2
j_gene: TRBJ1-4
d_gene: NA

CDR3aa: CASSLVRQEANEQFF
CDR3nt: TGCGCCAGCAGCTTGGTAAGGCAGGAGGCAAATGAGCAGTTCTTC
v_gene: TRBV5-1
j_gene: TRBJ2-1
d_gene: NA

CDR3aa: CASIPEISNQPQHF
CDR3nt: TGTGCCAGCATCCCAGAAATTAGCAATCAGCCCCAGCATTTT
v_gene: TRBV28
j_gene: TRBJ1-5
d_gene: NA

CDR3aa: CASTSEGAEAFF
CDR3nt: TGTGCCAGCACCTCCGAGGGGGCTGAAGCTTTCTTT
v_gene: TRBV11-2
j_gene: TRBJ1-1
d_gene: NA

CDR3aa: CASSFGLAGMSSYNEQFF
CDR3nt: TGTGCCAGCAGCTTCGGTCTAGCGGGCATGAGCTCCTACAATGAGCAGTTCTTC
v_gene: TRBV7-6
j_gene: TRBJ2-1
d_gene: TRBD2

CDR3aa: CASSRLLPTEAFF
CDR3nt: TGTGCCAGCAGCCGATTACTCCCCACTGAAGCTTTCTTT
v_gene: TRBV6-5
j_gene: TRBJ1-1
d_gene: NA

CDR3aa: CASSLGQGDAQYF
CDR3nt: TGTGCCAGCAGCTTAGGTCAGGGGGACGCGCAGTACTTC
v_gene: TRBV13
j_gene: TRBJ2-7
d_gene: TRBD1

CDR3aa: CASSLDRDYYEQYF
CDR3nt: TGTGCCAGCAGCTTAGACAGGGACTACTACGAGCAGTACTTC
v_gene: TRBV7-6
j_gene: TRBJ2-7
d_gene: NA

CDR3aa: CASSLAGAWDRDGYTF
CDR3nt: TGTGCCAGCAGCTTGGCGGGAGCTTGGGACAGGGATGGCTACACCTTC
v_gene: TRBV5-4
j_gene: TRBJ1-2
d_gene: TRBD1